A single TCR beta chain is shown here with its context. Its antigen is undetermined. The data originate from a study of cytotoxic CD8 clonotypes in ibrutinib-treated CLL. Study-wide points: Before falling back toward baseline at progression, clonality had risen at the time of ibrutinib response. Public clonotypes proved infrequent, and on treatment they shrank or remained steady. Sustained-remission and progressing patients diverged in sampling times.

CDR1 is LNHDA, CDR2 SQIVND, per germline (reference sequence). The CDR3 consists of 18 residues. Trimming shortened V by 6 bases and J by 0 bases, and 21 bases separated the two germline ends. Investigators sought sequencing depths of between 1 in 200,000 and 1 in 1 million T cells. Profiled with immunoSEQ multiplex PCR; TCRdb holds only in-frame clones, not every one. The sample consists of approximately 130,000 clones, under 90% of them appearing once. The V gene is TRBV19, the J gene TRBJ1-3, with D perhaps matching TRBD1 (5 bases). Sequenced material: PBMCs, taken after 24 months of ibrutinib treatment. The clonotype comes from a human donor with chronic lymphocytic leukemia. This CDR3 reads CASRPWGTQDFSGNTIYF. The CDR3 DNA is TGTGCCAGTAGGCCTTGGGGGACGCAAGATTTCTCTGGAAACACCATATATTTT.